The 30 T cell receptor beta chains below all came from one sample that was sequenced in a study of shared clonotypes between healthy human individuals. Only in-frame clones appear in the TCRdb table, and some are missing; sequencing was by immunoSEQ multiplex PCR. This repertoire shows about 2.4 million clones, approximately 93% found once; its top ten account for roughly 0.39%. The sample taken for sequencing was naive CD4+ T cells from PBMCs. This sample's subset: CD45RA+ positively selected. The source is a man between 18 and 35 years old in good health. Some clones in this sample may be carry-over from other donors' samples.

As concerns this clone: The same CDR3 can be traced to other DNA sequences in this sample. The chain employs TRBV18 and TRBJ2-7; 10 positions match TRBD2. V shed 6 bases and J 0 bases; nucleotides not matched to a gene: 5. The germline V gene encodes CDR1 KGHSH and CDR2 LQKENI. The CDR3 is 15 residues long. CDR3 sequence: CASSVAGGPSYEQYF. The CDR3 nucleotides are TGTGCCAGCTCCGTAGCGGGAGGACCCTCCTACGAGCAGTACTTC.

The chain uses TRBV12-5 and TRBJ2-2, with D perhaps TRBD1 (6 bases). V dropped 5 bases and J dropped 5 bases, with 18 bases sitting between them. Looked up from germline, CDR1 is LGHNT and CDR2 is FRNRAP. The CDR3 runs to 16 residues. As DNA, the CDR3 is TGTGCTAGTGGTCTGAGTGTCCAGGGGATTACCGGGGAGCTGTTTTTT. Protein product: CASGLSVQGITGELFF. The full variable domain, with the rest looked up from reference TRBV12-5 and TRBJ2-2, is DARVTQTPRHKVTEMGQEVTMRCQPILGHNTVFWYRQTMMQGLELLAYFRNRAPLDDSGMPKDRFSAEMPDATLATLKIQPSEPRDSAVYFCASGLSVQGITGELFFGEGSRLTVL.

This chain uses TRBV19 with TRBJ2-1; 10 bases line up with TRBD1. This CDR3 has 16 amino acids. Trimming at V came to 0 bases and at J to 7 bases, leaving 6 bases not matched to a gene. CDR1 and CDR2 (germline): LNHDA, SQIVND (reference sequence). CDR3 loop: CASSIDPRTGGNEQFF. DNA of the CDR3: TGTGCCAGTAGTATAGACCCACGGACAGGGGGTAATGAGCAGTTCTTC.

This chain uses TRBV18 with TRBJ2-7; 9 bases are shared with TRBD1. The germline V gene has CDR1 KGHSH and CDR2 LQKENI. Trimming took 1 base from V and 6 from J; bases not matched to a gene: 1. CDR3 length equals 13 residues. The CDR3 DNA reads TGTGCCAGCTCACCACTACAGGGGGCCGAGCAGTACTTC. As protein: CASSPLQGAEQYF.

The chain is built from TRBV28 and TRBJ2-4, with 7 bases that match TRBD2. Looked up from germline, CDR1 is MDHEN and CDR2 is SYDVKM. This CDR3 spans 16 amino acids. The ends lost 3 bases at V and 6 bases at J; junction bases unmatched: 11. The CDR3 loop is CASSLIGGGGVNIQYF. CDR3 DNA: TGTGCCAGCAGTTTGATAGGCGGGGGTGGCGTAAACATTCAGTACTTC. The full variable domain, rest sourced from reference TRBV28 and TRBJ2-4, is DVKVTQSSRYLVKRTGEKVFLECVQDMDHENMFWYRQDPGLGLRLIYFSYDVKMKEKGDIPEGYSVSREKKERFSLILESASTNQTSMYLCASSLIGGGGVNIQYFGAGTRLSVL.

The CDR3, as DNA: TGTGCCAGCAGCGTAGGGACAGGGGGCAGCGGGACCCAGTACTTC. It translates to CASSVGTGGSGTQYF. J is TRBJ2-5 and V is TRBV9; 11 nucleotides align to TRBD1. Germline V lookup: CDR1 SGDLS, CDR2 YYNGEE. V was clipped by 0 bases and J by 7 bases; unmatched bases: 5. This CDR3 contains 15 residues. Full variable domain (remainder filled in from reference TRBV9 and TRBJ2-5): DSGVTQTPKHLITATGQRVTLRCSPRSGDLSVYWYQQSLDQGLQFLIQYYNGEERAKGNILERFSAQQFPDLHSELNLSSLELGDSALYFCASSVGTGGSGTQYFGPGTRLLVL.

In DNA form, the CDR3 reads TGTGCCAGCAGTGACAGGGGGGGCGAGCAGTACTTC. Its protein is CASSDRGGEQYF. The V and J genes are TRBV6-1 and TRBJ2-7; D is possibly TRBD1 or TRBD2 (7 bases each). The CDR3 runs to 12 residues. Germline CDR1 is MNHNS and CDR2 is SASEGT. V was shortened by 3 bases and J by 6 bases, with 9 bases between the two germline ends.

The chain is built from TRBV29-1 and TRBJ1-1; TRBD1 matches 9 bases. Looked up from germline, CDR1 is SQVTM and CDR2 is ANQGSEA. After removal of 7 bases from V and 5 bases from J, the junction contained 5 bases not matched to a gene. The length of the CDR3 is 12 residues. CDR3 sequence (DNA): TGCAGCGCGGGACAGGGCGGGACTGAAGCTTTCTTT. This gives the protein CSAGQGGTEAFF.

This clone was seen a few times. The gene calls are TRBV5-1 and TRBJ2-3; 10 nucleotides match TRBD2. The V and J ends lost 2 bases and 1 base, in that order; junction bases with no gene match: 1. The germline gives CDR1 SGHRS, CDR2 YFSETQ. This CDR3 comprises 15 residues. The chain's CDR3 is CASSFTSGGTDTQYF. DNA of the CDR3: TGCGCCAGCAGCTTTACTAGCGGGGGCACAGATACGCAGTATTTT.

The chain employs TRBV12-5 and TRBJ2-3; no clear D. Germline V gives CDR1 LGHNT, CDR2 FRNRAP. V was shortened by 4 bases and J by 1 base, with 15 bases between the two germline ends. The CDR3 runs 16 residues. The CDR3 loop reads CASGSRVPGGTDTQYF. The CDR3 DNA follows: TGTGCTAGTGGTTCACGGGTTCCTGGGGGCACAGATACGCAGTATTTT.

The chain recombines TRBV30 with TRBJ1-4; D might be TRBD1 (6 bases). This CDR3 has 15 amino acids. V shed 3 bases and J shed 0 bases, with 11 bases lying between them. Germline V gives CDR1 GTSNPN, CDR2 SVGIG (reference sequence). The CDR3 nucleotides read TGTGCCTGGAGCAGAGCAGGGGCAACTAATGAAAAACTGTTTTTT. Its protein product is CAWSRAGATNEKLFF. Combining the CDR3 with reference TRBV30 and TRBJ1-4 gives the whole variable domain SQTIHQWPATLVQPVGSPLSLECTVEGTSNPNLYWYRQAAGRGLQLLFYSVGIGQISSEVPQNLSASRPQDRQFILSSKKLLLSDSGFYLCAWSRAGATNEKLFFGSGTQLSVL.

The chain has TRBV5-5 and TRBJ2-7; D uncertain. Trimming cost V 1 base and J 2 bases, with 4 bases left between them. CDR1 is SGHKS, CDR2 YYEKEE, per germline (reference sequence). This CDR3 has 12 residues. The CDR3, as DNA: TGTGCCAGCAGCTTGATCCCCTACGAGCAGTACTTC. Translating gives CASSLIPYEQYF.

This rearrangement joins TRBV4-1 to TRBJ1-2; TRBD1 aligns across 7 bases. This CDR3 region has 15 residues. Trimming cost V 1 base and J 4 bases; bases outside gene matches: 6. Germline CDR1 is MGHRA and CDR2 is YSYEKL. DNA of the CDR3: TGCGCCAGCAGCCAAGGAAGAGGGGGCGGCTATGGCTACACCTTC. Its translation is CASSQGRGGGYGYTF.

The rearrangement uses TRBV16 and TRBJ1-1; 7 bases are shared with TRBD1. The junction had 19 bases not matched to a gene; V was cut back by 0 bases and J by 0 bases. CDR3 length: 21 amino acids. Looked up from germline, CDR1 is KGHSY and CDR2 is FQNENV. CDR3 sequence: CASSQSGRDRGIGAVNTEAFF. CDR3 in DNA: TGTGCCAGCAGCCAATCAGGCCGGGACAGAGGGATTGGGGCGGTGAACACTGAAGCTTTCTTT.

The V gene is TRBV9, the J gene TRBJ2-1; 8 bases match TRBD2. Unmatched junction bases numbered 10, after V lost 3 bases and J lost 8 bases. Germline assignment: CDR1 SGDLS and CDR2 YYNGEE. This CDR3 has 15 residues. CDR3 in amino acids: CASSASGGRRDEQFF. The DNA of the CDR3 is TGTGCCAGCAGCGCGTCCGGCGGGAGGAGAGATGAGCAGTTCTTC. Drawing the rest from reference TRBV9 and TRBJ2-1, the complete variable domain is DSGVTQTPKHLITATGQRVTLRCSPRSGDLSVYWYQQSLDQGLQFLIQYYNGEERAKGNILERFSAQQFPDLHSELNLSSLELGDSALYFCASSASGGRRDEQFFGPGTRLTVL.

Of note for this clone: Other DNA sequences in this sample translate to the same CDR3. DNA for the CDR3: TGCGCCAGCAGCGGGACAGGGCCCTACGAGCAGTACTTC. Translating it yields CASSGTGPYEQYF. The chain has TRBV5-1 and TRBJ2-7, with 9 bases identical to TRBD1. CDR3 length: 13 residues. Germline V CDR1 and CDR2: SGHRS, YFSETQ. J lost 2 bases, V lost 4 bases, and 1 base had no gene match.

For the CDR3, the DNA is TGTGCCAGCTCCGGATTGGGGCTCCCGGGGCAGTACTTC. Encoded protein: CASSGLGLPGQYF. V usage is TRBV28 and J usage is TRBJ2-5; TRBD1 or TRBD2 may be the D gene (5 bases each). The CDR3 covers 13 residues. The germline V and J ends were trimmed by 8 bases and 11 bases, with 21 bases remaining between them. Germline CDR1 and CDR2: MDHEN and SYDVKM.

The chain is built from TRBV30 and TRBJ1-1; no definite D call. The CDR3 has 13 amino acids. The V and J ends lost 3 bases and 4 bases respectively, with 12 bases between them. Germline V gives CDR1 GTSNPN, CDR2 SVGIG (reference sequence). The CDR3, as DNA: TGTGCCTGGAGGAGGTCTTACGGCACTGAAGCTTTCTTT. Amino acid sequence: CAWRRSYGTEAFF.

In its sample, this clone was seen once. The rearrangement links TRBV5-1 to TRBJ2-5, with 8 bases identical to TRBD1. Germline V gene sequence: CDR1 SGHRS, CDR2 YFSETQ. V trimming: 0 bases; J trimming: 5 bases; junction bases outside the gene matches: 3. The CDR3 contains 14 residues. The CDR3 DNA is TGCGCCAGCAGCTTGGCCAGGGGGCGGGAGACCCAGTACTTC. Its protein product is CASSLARGRETQYF.

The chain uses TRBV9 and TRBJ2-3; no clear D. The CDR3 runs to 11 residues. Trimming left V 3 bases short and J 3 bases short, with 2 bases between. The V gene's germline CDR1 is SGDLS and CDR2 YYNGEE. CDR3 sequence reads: CASSETDTQYF. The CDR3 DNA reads TGTGCCAGCAGCGAAACAGATACGCAGTATTTT.

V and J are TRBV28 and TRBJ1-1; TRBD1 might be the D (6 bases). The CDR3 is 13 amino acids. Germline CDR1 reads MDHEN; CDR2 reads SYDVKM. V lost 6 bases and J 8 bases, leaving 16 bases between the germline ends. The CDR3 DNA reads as TGTGCCAGCAGCGGGGGAGGGGGAAGGGAAGCTTTCTTT. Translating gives CASSGGGGREAFF.

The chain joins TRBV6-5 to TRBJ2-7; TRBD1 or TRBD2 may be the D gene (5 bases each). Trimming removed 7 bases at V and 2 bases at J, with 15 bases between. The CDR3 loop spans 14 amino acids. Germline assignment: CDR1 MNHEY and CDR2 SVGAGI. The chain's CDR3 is CASIMAQGAYEQYF. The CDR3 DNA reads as TGTGCCAGCATCATGGCGCAGGGAGCCTACGAGCAGTACTTC.

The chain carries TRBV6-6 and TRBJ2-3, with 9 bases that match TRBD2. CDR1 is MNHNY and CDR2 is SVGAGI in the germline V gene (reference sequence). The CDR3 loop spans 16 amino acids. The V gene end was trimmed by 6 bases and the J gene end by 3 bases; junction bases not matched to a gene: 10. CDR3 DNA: TGTGCCAGCAGCGGGTGGCGGGAGGGCCGGACAGATACGCAGTATTTT. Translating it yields CASSGWREGRTDTQYF.

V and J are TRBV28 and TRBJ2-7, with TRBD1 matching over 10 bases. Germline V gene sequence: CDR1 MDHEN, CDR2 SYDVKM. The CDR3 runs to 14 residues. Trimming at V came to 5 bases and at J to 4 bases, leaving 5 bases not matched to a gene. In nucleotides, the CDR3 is TGTGCCAGCAGTCCCGACAGGGGGCGGTACGAGCAGTACTTC. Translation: CASSPDRGRYEQYF.

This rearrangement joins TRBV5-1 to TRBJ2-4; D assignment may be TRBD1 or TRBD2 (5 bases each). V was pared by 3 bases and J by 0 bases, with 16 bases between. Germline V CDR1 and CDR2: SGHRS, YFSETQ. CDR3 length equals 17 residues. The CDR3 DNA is TGCGCCAGCAGCTCCGGGACGTCGGATTTAGCCAAAAACATTCAGTACTTC. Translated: CASSSGTSDLAKNIQYF.

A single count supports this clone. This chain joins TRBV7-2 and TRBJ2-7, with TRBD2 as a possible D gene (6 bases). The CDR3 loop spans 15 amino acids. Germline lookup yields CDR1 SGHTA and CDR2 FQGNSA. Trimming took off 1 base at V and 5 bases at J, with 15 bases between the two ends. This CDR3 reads CASSLGAAGINEQYF. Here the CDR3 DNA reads TGTGCCAGCAGCTTAGGGGCGGCGGGGATAAACGAGCAGTACTTC.

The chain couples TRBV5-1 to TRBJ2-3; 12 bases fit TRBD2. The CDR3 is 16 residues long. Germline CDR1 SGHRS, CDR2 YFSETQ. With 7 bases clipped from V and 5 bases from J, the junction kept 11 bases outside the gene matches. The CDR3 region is CASVPGLAGGGDTQYF. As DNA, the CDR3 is TGCGCCAGCGTCCCGGGTCTAGCGGGAGGGGGAGATACGCAGTATTTT.

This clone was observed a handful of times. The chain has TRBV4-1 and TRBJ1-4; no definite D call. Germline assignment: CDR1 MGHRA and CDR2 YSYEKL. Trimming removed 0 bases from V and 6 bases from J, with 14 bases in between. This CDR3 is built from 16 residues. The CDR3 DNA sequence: TGCGCCAGCAGCCAAGAGCCCCTGAGGCGGGATGAAAAACTGTTTTTT. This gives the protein CASSQEPLRRDEKLFF.

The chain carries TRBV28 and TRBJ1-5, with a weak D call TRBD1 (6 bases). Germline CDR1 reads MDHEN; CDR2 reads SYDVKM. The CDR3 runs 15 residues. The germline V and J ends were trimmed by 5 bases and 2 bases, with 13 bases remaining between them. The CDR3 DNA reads TGTGCCAGCAGTCATGGGGGGGCGGGCAATCAGCCCCAGCATTTT. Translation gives CASSHGGAGNQPQHF.

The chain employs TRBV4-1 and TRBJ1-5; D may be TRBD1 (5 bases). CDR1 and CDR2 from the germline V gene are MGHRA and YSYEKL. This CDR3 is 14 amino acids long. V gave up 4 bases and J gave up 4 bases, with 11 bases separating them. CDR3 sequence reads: CASSPGGGNQPQHF. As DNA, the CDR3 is TGCGCCAGCAGCCCGGGGGGTGGAAATCAGCCCCAGCATTTT.